A single sample gave rise to the 2 T cell receptor beta chains below, sequenced in a study of T cell clonality in common variable immunodeficiency. Study results and limitations: Fewer deletions and N-nucleotide insertions were reportedly seen in common variable immunodeficiency TCR beta sequences.

Sequencing was performed with immunoSEQ multiplex PCR; in TCRdb, only in-frame clones are kept and a portion is missing. The sample was found to contain about 26,000 clones, and every one recurs. Antigens for these TCRs are unknown. Sequenced: peripheral blood mononuclear cells. The receptor set was obtained from a human donor with common variable immunodeficiency.

This clone showed up just a few times. Read data end 3 residues before the CDR3 end; the end is taken from the germline J gene. This chain uses TRBV5-1 with TRBJ2-1, with D maybe TRBD1 (6 bases). Germline V gives CDR1 SGHRS, CDR2 YFSETQ. Trimming removed 0 bases from V and 5 bases from J, with 12 bases in between. The CDR3 covers 15 residues. The CDR3 reads CASSLAGTKDNEQFF. The CDR3 DNA, read in part, is TGCGCCAGCAGCTTGGCTGGGACAAAGGACAATGAG. Filled out from reference TRBV5-1 and TRBJ2-1, the complete variable domain reads KAGVTQTPRYLIKTRGQQVTLSCSPISGHRSVSWYQQTPGQGLQFLFEYFSETQRNKGNFPGRFSGRQFSNSRSEMNVSTLELGDSALYLCASSLAGTKDNEQFFGPGTRLTVL.

This clone was picked up many times. The CDR3 end lies 3 residues beyond the end of the read and is filled in from the germline J gene. At the DNA level, this CDR3 is encoded by other sequences in the same sample as well. V and J are TRBV2 and TRBJ2-1; tentatively, D is TRBD2 (7 bases). The CDR3 loop spans 14 amino acids. Trimming pared 7 bases from V and 8 bases from J, leaving 18 bases between. The germline CDR1 and CDR2 sequences are SNHLY and FYNNEI. The sequenced part of the CDR3 DNA is TGTGCCAGCATGAGGGGGGGGGACGTTGATGAG. Translation: CASMRGGDVDE. The whole CDR3 protein is CASMRGGDVDEQFF. Using reference TRBV2 and TRBJ2-1 for the parts outside the CDR3, the full variable domain is EPEVTQTPSHQVTQMGQEVILRCVPISNHLYFYWYRQILGQKVEFLVSFYNNEISEKSEIFDDQFSVERPDGSNFTLKIRSTKLEDSAMYFCASMRGGDVDEQFFGPGTRLTVL.